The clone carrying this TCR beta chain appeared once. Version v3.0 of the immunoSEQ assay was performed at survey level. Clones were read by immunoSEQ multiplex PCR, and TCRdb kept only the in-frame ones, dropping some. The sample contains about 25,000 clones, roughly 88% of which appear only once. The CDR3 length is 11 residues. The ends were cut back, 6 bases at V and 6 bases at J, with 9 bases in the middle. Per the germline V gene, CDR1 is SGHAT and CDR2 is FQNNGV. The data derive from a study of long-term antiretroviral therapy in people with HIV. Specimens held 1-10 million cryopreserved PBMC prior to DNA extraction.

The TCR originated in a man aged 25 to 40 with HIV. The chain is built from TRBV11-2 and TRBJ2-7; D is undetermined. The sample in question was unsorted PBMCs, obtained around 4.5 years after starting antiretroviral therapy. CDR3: CASRTTREQYF. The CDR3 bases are TGTGCCAGCAGGACGACCCGCGAGCAGTACTTC.